Listed below are T cell receptor beta chains from one sample, sequenced in a study of blood T cells in healthy people across ages. TCRdb independently ran MiXCR on the 5' RACE reads; one entry per CDR3 protein. The profile shows fewer than 1,000,000 distinct CDR3 sequences, 44% of them singletons. Sequenced material: blood. The receptors stem from a man aged 55 to 70 in good health. CDR3s include the opening cysteine and the closing phenylalanine or tryptophan. D genes are given only for firm matches.

>12|TRBD1|TRBV20-1|TRBJ2-1
CSVKQGSNEQFF
>13|NA|TRBV27|TRBJ1-6
CASSYGRGEALHF
>16|NA|TRBV12-3/TRBV12-4|TRBJ2-5
CASSGGSRENQETQYF
>13|NA|TRBV6-2/TRBV6-3|TRBJ1-6
CASSLQTDSPLHF
>17|TRBD2|TRBV7-2|TRBJ2-3
CASSRGTSGTSTDTQYF
>16|NA|TRBV5-1|TRBJ2-2
CASSWEGQTNTGELFF
>15|TRBD2|TRBV5-1|TRBJ2-5
CASSSSGTSNRAQYF
>14|NA|TRBV7-9|TRBJ2-1
CASSLGEKYNEQFF
>14|NA|TRBV7-2|TRBJ2-5
CASSFQSGQETQYF
>13|TRBD1|TRBV29-1|TRBJ1-5
CSIVTGVDQPQHF
>13|TRBD1|TRBV5-1|TRBJ1-1
CASSVQTGDEAFF
>13|NA|TRBV6-5|TRBJ2-1
CASRASGANEQSF
>14|NA|TRBV6-2/TRBV6-3|TRBJ2-3
CASRSPGAPSGKYF
>12|NA|TRBV2|NA
CASSNRDYEQYF
>14|NA|TRBV20-1|TRBJ1-2
CSAPRVVGDYGYTF
>16|TRBD1|TRBV6-2/TRBV6-3|TRBJ2-1
CASQLRDRVRGNEQFF
>15|NA|TRBV7-2|TRBJ1-5
CASSLRLGRLTPQHF
>11|NA|TRBV25-1|TRBJ2-7
CASLNVEEQYF
>17|TRBD1|TRBV27|TRBJ1-2
CASSSFWGTGGNYGYTF
>15|TRBD1|TRBV14|TRBJ2-7
CASSHTGTGVYEQYF
>20|TRBD2|TRBV27|TRBJ2-3
CASSLFSGGTSGRYTDTQYF
>14|NA|TRBV3-1|TRBJ2-7
CASSPRYLPYEQYF
>17|NA|TRBV5-1|TRBJ1-2
CASSPHGGQYENYGYTF
>19|TRBD2|TRBV11-2|TRBJ2-7
CASSPRFPGGGVSSYEQYF
>14|NA|TRBV7-9|TRBJ1-1
CASSPEAGRTEAFF
>12|NA|TRBV29-1|TRBJ1-1
CSVLRGATEAFF
>14|TRBD2|TRBV29-1|TRBJ2-5
CSVVRASGQETQYF